The 2 T cell receptor beta chains in this list originate from one sample, sequenced in a study of T cell responses to AZD1222 COVID-19 vaccine (dated by TCRdb to 2020 to 2023). Preparation of the library involved the immunoSEQ multiplex PCR assay. TCRdb holds this immuneACCESS table with in-frame rearrangements only. Some clones are missing; in checked studies, unresolved V genes explain under half, and the rest has no known cause. This sample gives 90,000 to 130,000 clones in total; around 81% of them show up just once. In total, the top ten clones hold about 4.5% of the sample. This specimen's time point label, per the study, means: baseline before first vaccination. The sequences come from peripheral blood, collected on day 0 of AZD1222 vaccination. These receptors were taken from an adult in good health.

The rearrangement uses TRBV30 and TRBJ1-4, with 7 positions matching TRBD1. Germline V gene data show CDR1 as GTSNPN and CDR2 as SVGIG (reference sequence). With 4 bases clipped from V and 4 bases from J, the junction kept 9 bases outside the gene matches. The CDR3 sequence is 15 residues long. The CDR3, as DNA: TGTGCCTGGAAGACCAGGGGGTTGGGTAATGAAAAACTGTTTTTT. Its translation is CAWKTRGLGNEKLFF.

The J gene is TRBJ1-5, the V gene TRBV5-6; D ambiguous. CDR1 and CDR2 from the germline V gene are SGHDT and YYEEEE. V gave up 4 bases and J gave up 3 bases, with 8 bases separating them. This CDR3 region has 13 residues. The CDR3 DNA reads TGTGCCAGCAGCATCCGGCCCAATCAGCCCCAGCATTTT. This codes for CASSIRPNQPQHF.